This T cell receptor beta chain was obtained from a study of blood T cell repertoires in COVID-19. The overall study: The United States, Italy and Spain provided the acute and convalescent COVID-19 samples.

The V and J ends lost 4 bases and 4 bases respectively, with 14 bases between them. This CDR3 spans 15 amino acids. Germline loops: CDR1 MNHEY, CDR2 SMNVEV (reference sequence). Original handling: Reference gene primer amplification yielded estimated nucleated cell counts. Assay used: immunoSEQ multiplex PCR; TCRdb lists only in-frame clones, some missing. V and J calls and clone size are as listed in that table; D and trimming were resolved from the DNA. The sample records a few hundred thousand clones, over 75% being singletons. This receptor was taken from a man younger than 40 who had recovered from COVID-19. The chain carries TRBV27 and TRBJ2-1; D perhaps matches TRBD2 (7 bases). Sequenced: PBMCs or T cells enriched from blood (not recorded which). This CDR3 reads CASSYGRGKYNEQFF. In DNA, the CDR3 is TGTGCCAGCAGTTATGGGAGGGGGAAGTACAATGAGCAGTTCTTC.